This T cell receptor (beta chain) was sequenced during a study of cytomegalovirus exposure and HLA in healthy donors (dated by TCRdb to about 2017). Study-level background: An earlier analysis of 550 to 700 of the donors reported roughly 270 Gb of sequence data and some 120 million unique TCR beta sequences from 150 million to 200 million T cells. About 330 gigabases of sequencing data and around 80 million unique TCR sequences made up an early release that covered roughly 670 HLA-typed donors. Of the approximately 400 genotyped donors, approximately 83% fell in the genetic ancestry cluster associated with self-reported Caucasian donors. Genome-wide SNP genotypes for about 65% of the roughly 670 donors were used in a later genetic analysis, which treated that subset as a discovery cohort. Across 300 to 500 genotyped donors of the cohort, an average of approximately 240,000 unique TCR beta nucleotide sequences per donor were sequenced, and around 20% of those sequences were non-productive. In an earlier analysis of 500 to 650 of the donors, high-throughput TCR beta sequencing was used to judge whether each TCR beta V gene segment behaved as functional or pseudogenic. The study profiled the T cell repertoires of approximately 700 subjects by immunosequencing and related them to cytomegalovirus serostatus. To study patterns of TCR occurrence, a later analysis re-analyzed previously published TCR beta repertoires from 600 to 750 donors and added high-resolution HLA genotyping. The study aimed to test whether signatures of past pathogen exposure could be identified by cataloging public T cell receptors. Alongside the repertoire data, information on donor age, sex, ethnicity and CMV serostatus was compiled. In addition to the first cohort of hundreds of subjects, a separate validation cohort of approximately 130 different subjects was used. About 5 DR-DQ haplotypes were handled as single units for association and clustering, since linkage in the cohort was strong. Typing coverage varied by locus: about 629-640 donors for A, B, C, DRB1 and DQB1; about 520 for DQA1; over 600 for DPA1; more than 450 for DPB1. All discovery cohort repertoires had been generated on a single sequencing platform. High-throughput TCR immunosequencing, statistical association of individual TCRs with disease status, and machine learning were combined to predict cytomegalovirus infection status. Both class I and class II loci were covered by HLA typing, at four-digit resolution. In the later analysis, no new phenotypic data were used to find candidate immune exposures; instead, reliance was placed on TCR beta sequences and their occurrence across donors.

Results and caveats for the whole study, not just this receptor: Linkage disequilibrium might explain the correlated functional status among segregating V segments, but an unknown experimental factor could not be ruled out. A later analysis reported that several top co-occurrence clusters appeared linked to parvovirus B19, influenza, CMV and Epstein-Barr virus. In a later analysis, HLA-associated TCR beta chains were found to be more clonally expanded and to have lower generation probabilities than equally common non-associated chains. CMV serostatus was the only immune exposure information available for the cohort. The earlier analysis of 587 of the donors excluded roughly 17 rarely observed V segments, including chromosome 9 orphons, because counts were too low. A few of the identified cytomegalovirus-associated TCR beta chains were confirmed in vitro to be specific for cytomegalovirus antigens. Specific HLA alleles were associated with over 15,000 TCR beta sequences at a false discovery rate of 0.05 in a later analysis. A later analysis found that TCR association rates varied across HLA loci, with DRB1 alleles showing the most associated TCRs and HLA-C alleles the fewest. In an earlier analysis of some 550 of the donors, most TCR beta V segments were observed in productive rearrangements about 87% or about 30% of the time, broadly matching IMGT annotations. Because some donors lacked HLA typing at each locus, the association tests relied only on the typed subset. The classifier was reported to diagnose cytomegalovirus status with high specificity and sensitivity in both the original cohort and the validation cohort. A cluster of highly shared sequence variants was judged likely to be a technical artifact of the sequencing pipeline. Assigning TCR associations to individual alleles was difficult when HLA alleles, especially DR and DQ, strongly co-occurred. In a later analysis, most CMV-associated TCR beta chains were found to appear HLA-restricted, with HLA associations seemingly driven largely by CMV exposure. In a later genetic analysis, a missense DCLRE1C variant was associated with V-gene and J-gene trimming of TCR beta chains, and the association was replicated in an independent cohort. Some IMGT-functional V segments, including TRBV6-2 and TRBV6-3, could not be told apart with the 87-base-pair reads, so those segments were excluded. The cohort was sequenced for TCR beta chains only, and without alpha or paired-chain data the features that could be detected were limited. Roughly uniform sequencing depth across donors was assumed in presence/absence analyses, although this assumption may not hold. In the study, 150 to 200 TCR beta chains were listed as associated with cytomegalovirus. Across donors, most TCR sequences were observed very rarely, whereas some public TCRs were present in many individuals. In a later genetic analysis, fewer N-insertions in productive TCRs were reported among donors in an Asian-associated ancestry cluster than the approximately 710-donor mean. The authors suggested that the approach could potentially be extended to other disease states and immunological phenotypes. A further reported finding was that TCR beta sequences accurately predicted the HLA-A and HLA-B alleles for most subjects in the first cohort.

A word on this clone: This receptor's antigen is unknown. No base-level quality is on record; no much larger clone is a single base apart.

The library was built by means of the immunoSEQ multiplex PCR assay. The multiplex PCR relied on a mix of 60 forward primers for TCR Vbeta segments and 13 reverse primers for TCR Jbeta segments. The CDR3 region of rearranged TCR beta genes was amplified from genomic DNA with a multiplex PCR assay. The amplified TCR beta libraries were sequenced on the Illumina HiSeq System as 87-base-pair reads. The paper's data handling went like this. A later analysis counted tens of millions of unique TCR beta chains across the 666 repertoires, and 9 million to 14 million of these chains were shared by at least two donors. Raw reads were error-corrected and collapsed into unique sequences with a nearest-neighbor algorithm that merged closely related sequences to remove PCR and sequencing errors. V, D and J gene segments were assigned by aligning CDR3 sequences to IMGT reference sequences. For a sequence to be retained, at least a six-nucleotide match to both a V gene segment and a J gene segment was required. A rearrangement was called productive if the CDR3 had no stop codons and remained in frame with V and J, and every other rearrangement was called non-productive. Following IMGT convention, CDR3 was defined as the stretch from the second conserved V-encoded cysteine up to the conserved J-encoded phenylalanine. The earlier analysis of about 590 of the donors excluded sequences that lacked an unambiguous match to a single V gene segment. In an earlier analysis of a few hundred of the donors, V segments were called functional above 56.7% productive rearrangements and were called segregating when the between-donor standard deviation exceeded 5%. A statistical classification framework was built to diagnose cytomegalovirus status from the catalog of TCR beta chain sequences. In a later analysis, V and J genes were assigned by comparing TCR nucleotide sequences against IMGT/GENE-DB human TR gene sequences. The TCRdist pipeline was used in a later analysis to assign CDR3 sequences and most-parsimonious VDJ recombination scenarios. In a later analysis, each TCR beta chain was defined by its CDR3 amino acid sequence together with its V-gene family, and reads without a unique V-gene family were excluded. To address suspected cross-contamination and a sequencing artifact, a later analysis removed around 600 highly shared, low-generation-probability nucleotide sequences. In a later analysis, a clonal expansion index for each public chain was calculated from normalized within-repertoire ranks of inferred template counts. Generation probabilities in a later analysis came from a VDJ recombination model fitted to out-of-frame rearrangements, and those results were checked against IGoR. In a later analysis, TCR-TCR, TCR-HLA and TCR-CMV co-occurrence was scored with hypergeometric tests, and a repertoire-size bias correction was applied to TCR pairs. False discovery rates were estimated in a later analysis by permuting HLA or CMV assignments 20 times. In a later analysis, co-occurring TCRs were grouped with DBSCAN, and TCRdist sequence similarity was added when clustering was performed within HLA-allele-positive subsets. Co-occurrence clustering excluded repertoires with fewer than 30,000 or more than 120,000 public chains, plus five with anomalous nucleotide sharing. This immuneACCESS table, as held by TCRdb, lists in-frame sequences with V and J called but not all clones. Of the missing ones, under half trace to an unresolved V gene in checked studies; the others have no known cause. V, J and clone size were drawn from that table, and D and trimming were deduced from the DNA. The sample table contains roughly 170,000 clones; only one count was recorded for 80% of them. 1.3% of the sample lies in the top ten.

V is pruned by 3 bases and J by 4 bases, leaving 10 bases of the junction without a gene match. The CDR3 starts with the cysteine, ends with the phenylalanine, and has 17 residues. Only the CDR3 portion is preserved as DNA: 51 bases, with reading frame beginning at the first base. Looking up the germline V gene yields CDR1 MNHNS and CDR2 SASEGT. The cohort was made up of approximately 670 healthy bone marrow donors. At the time of sampling, all cohort members were nominally healthy, though unrecorded immune exposures were likely present. The donor tested CMV seronegative and was one of the 352 seronegative cohort members. Every donor gave a peripheral blood sample, and the peripheral blood mononuclear cells from that sample were used for TCR beta sequencing. Genomic DNA extraction from the blood cell samples was performed with the Qiagen DNeasy Blood Extraction Kit.

The sequencing sample was made of PBMCs. Recombination joined TRBV6-1 with TRBJ1-3, and 9 junction bases match TRBD1. The sequence came from a man younger than 45 in good health and CMV-seronegative. DNA sequence: TGTGCCAGCAGTGACCCCCCCGGGACAGGGCACGGAAACACCATATATTTT. Its coded protein is CASSDPPGTGHGNTIYF.